These 25 T cell receptor beta chains were all obtained from the same sample, sequenced in a study of T-cell reconstitution after alpha-beta-depleted transplantation in children. Unique molecular identifiers were incorporated during preparation of the TCRbeta library. TCRdb processed the PCR reads anew with MiXCR; each CDR3 protein has one entry. Of hundreds of thousands of distinct CDR3 sequences listed, under 9.5% are singletons. Sample: PBMCs, mostly from graft donor cells, taken 180 days after TCRalphabeta/CD19-depleted stem cell transplant. The receptors here all came from a male patient under 18 who had a stem cell transplant for acute lymphoblastic leukemia, so the T cells may come from the graft donor.

In regard to this clonotype: A much larger clone lies a single base off, so this may be a read error. The CDR3 carries no conserved terminal phenylalanine or tryptophan, so it likely arises from a read error. The gene calls are TRBV20-1 and TRBJ1-1; D not certain. Trimming cost V 3 bases and J 1 base, with 9 bases left between them. Germline V gene data show CDR1 as DFQATT and CDR2 as SNEGSKA (reference sequence). CDR3 length equals 13 residues. The CDR3 protein is CSASKTGNTEAFL. Written as DNA, the CDR3 is TGCAGTGCTAGTAAGACGGGGAACACTGAAGCTTTCCTT.

This clonotype has more than one count but fewer than ten. The genes are TRBV28 and TRBJ2-7; D may be TRBD2 (5 bases). There are 16 residues in the CDR3. V was shortened by 7 bases and J by 5 bases, with 24 bases between the two germline ends. Germline loops: CDR1 MDHEN, CDR2 SYDVKM. The CDR3 nucleotides read TGTGCCAGCACACCGACGAGGCTAGCCAGGTTCGACGAGCAGTACTTC. Amino acid sequence: CASTPTRLARFDEQYF.

Regarding this clonotype: A much larger clone is a single base away; this may be a read error. This chain joins TRBV6-6 and TRBJ1-2; no definite D call. The germline V and J ends were trimmed by 2 bases and 6 bases, with 4 bases remaining between them. There are 11 residues in the CDR3. CDR1 is MNHNY, CDR2 SVGAGI, per germline (reference sequence). The CDR3 region is CASSYGHGYTF. In nucleotides, the CDR3 is TGTGCCAGCAGTTACGGACATGGCTACACCTTC.

In its sample, this clonotype was seen many times. The chain joins TRBV25-1 to TRBJ1-2, with a possible D match to TRBD1 (5 bases). V was trimmed by 4 bases and J by 4 bases, leaving 16 bases between them. There are 15 residues in the CDR3. The germline CDR1 and CDR2 sequences are MGHDK and SYGVNS. The CDR3: CASSAPEEGLYGYTF. The CDR3 DNA reads TGTGCCAGCAGTGCCCCCGAAGAGGGGCTCTATGGCTACACCTTC.

This clonotype was seen more than once but under ten times. The chain couples TRBV28 to TRBJ2-7, with D maybe TRBD1 (5 bases). Germline V lookup: CDR1 MDHEN, CDR2 SYDVKM. The V and J ends lost 3 bases and 3 bases respectively, with 21 bases between them. The CDR3 runs to 17 residues. The CDR3 bases are TGTGCCAGCAGTTTTCTAGACAGAGACCTTCCTTACTACGAGCAGTACTTC. Its protein is CASSFLDRDLPYYEQYF.

This clonotype was seen ten or more times. The CDR3 is CSARGQGMNTEAFF. DNA for the CDR3: TGCAGTGCTAGGGGACAGGGCATGAACACTGAAGCTTTCTTT. The chain employs TRBV20-1 and TRBJ1-1; 9 bases match TRBD1. From germline, CDR1 is DFQATT and CDR2 SNEGSKA (reference sequence). The CDR3 runs 14 residues. With 3 bases clipped from V and 0 bases from J, the junction kept 2 bases outside the gene matches.

There are many counts of this clonotype. This chain uses TRBV27 with TRBJ1-2; 8 nucleotides match TRBD1. The V gene's germline CDR1 is MNHEY and CDR2 SMNVEV (reference sequence). This CDR3 has 15 amino acids. The V and J ends lost 7 bases and 2 bases, in that order; junction bases with no gene match: 9. For the CDR3, the DNA is TGTGCCAGCACGGCGTCCAGGACAGGGAACTATGGCTACACCTTC. Its translation: CASTASRTGNYGYTF.

The sample holds many counts of this clonotype. The chain recombines TRBV7-7 with TRBJ2-1; possibly TRBD1 or TRBD2 for D (5 bases each). Germline lookup yields CDR1 SSHAT and CDR2 FNYEAQ (reference sequence). V was trimmed by 2 bases and J by 6 bases, leaving 17 bases between them. CDR3 size: 16 residues. The CDR3 DNA reads as TGTGCCAGCAGCTTACGGGTGGGACGCGGGTCCAATGAGCAGTTCTTC. Its protein is CASSLRVGRGSNEQFF.

There are many counts of this clonotype. This chain joins TRBV5-1 and TRBJ2-5; D unresolved. Looked up from germline, CDR1 is SGHRS and CDR2 is YFSETQ. V was clipped by 0 bases and J by 1 base, with 10 bases between them. CDR3 length: 15 amino acids. Here the CDR3 reads CASSLAPPPQETQYF. In DNA form, the CDR3 reads TGCGCCAGCAGCTTGGCCCCTCCCCCCCAAGAGACCCAGTACTTC.

Ten or more counts support this clonotype. V usage is TRBV11-2 and J usage is TRBJ2-7, with a tentative D call TRBD2 (5 bases). Germline CDR1 reads SGHAT; CDR2 reads FQNNGV. Trimming stripped 1 base from V and 2 bases from J, with 12 bases between. CDR3 length: 15 amino acids. The CDR3 here is CASSLGGPGTYEQYF. CDR3 nucleotides: TGTGCCAGCAGCTTAGGCGGGCCGGGCACCTACGAGCAGTACTTC.

This clonotype has at least ten counts. The chain combines TRBV5-1 with TRBJ2-5, with D tentatively TRBD2 (6 bases). Trimming pared 0 bases from V and 5 bases from J, leaving 11 bases between. Germline V gene data show CDR1 as SGHRS and CDR2 as YFSETQ. CDR3 length equals 14 residues. CDR3 sequence reads: CASSLVAGRETQYF. CDR3 coding DNA: TGCGCCAGCAGCTTGGTGGCAGGGAGGGAGACCCAGTACTTC.

This clonotype has a count of ten or more. The genes are TRBV6-1 and TRBJ2-1; 7 positions match TRBD2. J was trimmed by 10 bases and V by 1 base; bases with no gene match: 10. The CDR3 has 15 amino acids. The germline gives CDR1 MNHNS, CDR2 SASEGT. This CDR3 is CASSEGGSGVGEQFF. The CDR3 nucleotides read TGTGCCAGCAGTGAAGGAGGGAGCGGGGTGGGAGAGCAGTTCTTC.

About this clonotype: It may be a read error: a sequence one base away is much more abundant. The V call is TRBV5-1, the J call TRBJ2-7; the match to TRBD1 covers 11 bases. Germline values: CDR1 SGHRS, CDR2 YFSETQ. The CDR3 length is 13 residues. The CDR3 coding sequence is TGCGCCACCAAGGGACAGGGGGGCAACGAGCTGTACTTC. As protein: CATKGQGGNELYF.

This clonotype was seen many times. V gene TRBV28 combines with J gene TRBJ2-1; TRBD2 matches 8 bases. V dropped 6 bases and J dropped 8; count of bases not matched to a gene: 12. CDR1 and CDR2 from the germline V gene are MDHEN and SYDVKM. The CDR3 is made up of 15 amino acids. CDR3 bases: TGTGCCAGCAGCGCCCCGGGACTAGGCTCCCATGAGCAGTTCTTC. Translating gives CASSAPGLGSHEQFF.

This clonotype was counted many times. The chain carries TRBV5-1 and TRBJ2-3; 10 positions agree with TRBD2. V lost 1 base to trimming and J lost 3 bases; unmatched junction nucleotides: 2. The CDR3 loop spans 15 amino acids. The germline V gene encodes CDR1 SGHRS and CDR2 YFSETQ. DNA of the CDR3: TGCGCCAGCAGCTTGACTAGCGGGAAGACAGATACGCAGTATTTT. The encoded protein is CASSLTSGKTDTQYF.

The sample holds many counts of this clonotype. This sequence joins TRBV28 and TRBJ2-7, with TRBD2 matching over 7 bases. The CDR3 spans 15 residues. V lost 3 bases to trimming and J lost 3 bases; unmatched junction nucleotides: 8. The germline V gene has CDR1 MDHEN and CDR2 SYDVKM. This CDR3 reads CASSFGGVGFYEQYF. The CDR3 nucleotides read TGTGCCAGCAGTTTTGGGGGGGTGGGATTCTACGAGCAGTACTTC.

This clonotype was observed at least ten times. CDR3 DNA: TGTGCCAGCAGCGGCCCCACAGATACGCAGTATTTT. Protein sequence: CASSGPTDTQYF. The gene calls are TRBV6-5 and TRBJ2-3; D gene unclear. CDR1 is MNHEY and CDR2 is SVGAGI in the germline V gene. The CDR3 length is 12 residues. V lost 6 bases and J lost 2, with 6 bases in between.

This clonotype came up many times. The V and J genes are TRBV4-2 and TRBJ2-5; perhaps TRBD1 as D (5 bases). The V gene's germline CDR1 is LGHNA and CDR2 YNFKEQ. Deletions cut 4 bases from V and 1 base from J, with 10 bases between. The CDR3 length is 14 residues. In DNA, the CDR3 is TGTGCCAGCAGCCTGACAGTCTTCCAAGAGACCCAGTACTTC. It yields the protein CASSLTVFQETQYF.

This clonotype was picked up many times. The chain carries TRBV20-1 and TRBJ2-4; possible D gene TRBD2, 6 bases. The V gene's germline CDR1 is DFQATT and CDR2 SNEGSKA (reference sequence). Trimming removed 3 bases at V and 7 bases at J, with 13 bases between. CDR3 size: 13 residues. The CDR3 sequence is CSASRAGRNIQYF. DNA of the CDR3: TGCAGTGCTAGTAGGGCAGGGAGGAACATTCAGTACTTC.

This clonotype was counted ten times or more. The rearrangement uses TRBV6-5 and TRBJ2-5; possibly TRBD2 for D (5 bases). The CDR3 extends over 14 amino acids. V lost 4 bases and J 5 bases, leaving 14 bases between the germline ends. Germline CDR1 reads MNHEY; CDR2 reads SVGAGI. This CDR3 is CASSCLEARETQYF. The CDR3, as DNA: TGTGCCAGCAGTTGCCTGGAGGCGAGGGAGACCCAGTACTTC.

This clonotype showed up many times. This chain connects TRBV7-8 to TRBJ1-6; D is undetermined. V lost 5 bases and J lost 0, with 20 bases in between. This CDR3 comprises 19 residues. Germline CDR1 and CDR2: SGHVS and FQNEAQ. The DNA of the CDR3 is TGTGCCAGCAGCCGACTGGGGAGTCGGAGTAGCTCCTATAATTCACCCCTCCACTTT. It yields the protein CASSRLGSRSSSYNSPLHF.

There are many counts of this clonotype. The rearrangement links TRBV5-1 to TRBJ2-7, with D perhaps given as TRBD1 or TRBD2 (5 bases each). Trimming removed 0 bases from V and 3 bases from J, with 16 bases in between. Germline CDR1 SGHRS, CDR2 YFSETQ. This CDR3 contains 16 residues. CDR3 coding DNA: TGCGCCAGCAGCTTGGGAGGGGTGACTCTGGACTACGAGCAGTACTTC. Protein sequence: CASSLGGVTLDYEQYF. The full variable domain, completed using reference TRBV5-1 and TRBJ2-7, is KAGVTQTPRYLIKTRGQQVTLSCSPISGHRSVSWYQQTPGQGLQFLFEYFSETQRNKGNFPGRFSGRQFSNSRSEMNVSTLELGDSALYLCASSLGGVTLDYEQYFGPGTRLTVT.

This clonotype was counted ten times or more. The chain couples TRBV5-1 to TRBJ2-3, with 7 bases that match TRBD1. Germline V gene lookup returns CDR1 SGHRS and CDR2 YFSETQ. V lost 3 bases and J lost 4; bases outside the gene matches: 8. The CDR3 has 15 amino acids. This CDR3 reads CASSSQGPPADTQYF. For the CDR3, the DNA is TGCGCCAGCAGCTCACAGGGGCCCCCCGCAGATACGCAGTATTTT.

This clonotype has a handful of counts. The genes are TRBV5-6 and TRBJ2-3; TRBD1 matches at 7 bases. Germline CDR1 and CDR2: SGHDT and YYEEEE. CDR3 length: 15 residues. The V gene end was trimmed by 4 bases and the J gene end by 0 bases; junction bases not matched to a gene: 5. The CDR3 region is CASSPTGRSTDTQYF. CDR3 nucleotides: TGTGCCAGCAGCCCGACAGGGAGAAGCACAGATACGCAGTATTTT.

Of note for this clonotype: A much larger clone lies a single base off, so this may be a read error. This chain joins TRBV4-1 and TRBJ2-2, with 9 positions matching TRBD2. The CDR3 is 16 residues long. Germline CDR1 and CDR2: MGHRA and YSYEKL. Written as DNA, the CDR3 is TGCGCCAGCAGCCAGTTAGCGGGAGAGGCCACCGGGGACCTGTTTTTT. It is translated as CASSQLAGEATGDLFF.